The next 19 T cell receptor beta chains were all read from a single sample in a study of CD8+ T cells in alopecia areata. Following extraction, RNA underwent reverse transcription to cDNA, which served as the sequencing template. Sequenced by immunoSEQ multiplex PCR; TCRdb stores in-frame clones only, minus some. The sample holds under 350,000 clones, over 45% seen once. Noted treatment: oral pan-JAK inhibitor, 5-10 mg twice daily. The specimen was CD4+ T cells sorted from blood, collected at week 24, from a patient treated with tofacitinib. The receptors shown here come from a human donor with alopecia areata.

The chain employs TRBV30 and TRBJ1-2; D possibly corresponds to TRBD1 (5 bases). This CDR3 spans 14 amino acids. The germline V gene encodes CDR1 GTSNPN and CDR2 SVGIG (reference sequence). V was trimmed by 0 bases and J by 8 bases, leaving 16 bases between them. CDR3 DNA sequence: TGTGCCTGGAGTGTAGTTAGGGGAGGAGGCGGCTACACCTTC. Its protein is CAWSVVRGGGGYTF. The full variable domain, rest sourced from reference TRBV30 and TRBJ1-2, is SQTIHQWPATLVQPVGSPLSLECTVEGTSNPNLYWYRQAAGRGLQLLFYSVGIGQISSEVPQNLSASRPQDRQFILSSKKLLLSDSGFYLCAWSVVRGGGGYTFGSGTRLTVV.

The chain joins TRBV5-1 to TRBJ1-1; D is perhaps TRBD1 (6 bases). Trimming took 7 bases from V and 1 from J, leaving 8 bases between them. Germline V gives CDR1 SGHRS, CDR2 YFSETQ. The CDR3 runs 12 residues. CDR3 residues: CASADRNTEAFF. The DNA of the CDR3 is TGCGCCAGCGCGGACAGGAACACTGAAGCTTTCTTT.

The CDR3, as DNA: TGTGCCTGGAGTGTAATCCAGATGGGAGAGACCCAGTACTTC. This translates into CAWSVIQMGETQYF. The chain joins TRBV30 to TRBJ2-5; D gene ambiguous. Trimming cost V 0 bases and J 4 bases, with 12 bases left between them. The CDR3 sequence is 14 residues long. Per the germline V gene, CDR1 is GTSNPN and CDR2 is SVGIG (reference sequence).

The chain couples TRBV29-1 to TRBJ1-1; D gene ambiguous. Germline values: CDR1 SQVTM, CDR2 ANQGSEA. V lost 1 base to trimming and J lost 0 bases, with 9 bases between them. The CDR3 is 14 amino acids. CDR3 amino acids: CSVEALTMNTEAFF. In DNA form, the CDR3 reads TGCAGCGTTGAAGCTCTTACGATGAACACTGAAGCTTTCTTT.

This clone was counted only a few times. This rearrangement joins TRBV19 to TRBJ1-1, with 7 bases lining up with TRBD1. The V segment lost 4 bases and the J segment 1 base; nucleotides outside the gene matches: 3. This CDR3 has 14 residues. Germline V gene sequence: CDR1 LNHDA, CDR2 SQIVND (reference sequence). In nucleotides, the CDR3 is TGTGCCAGTAGTAAACGACAGGGGAACACTGAAGCTTTCTTT. Its protein is CASSKRQGNTEAFF.

This chain links TRBV30 with TRBJ2-3, with D maybe TRBD2 (6 bases). This CDR3 has 14 residues. Germline CDR1 and CDR2: GTSNPN and SVGIG (reference sequence). V lost 3 bases to trimming and J lost 0 bases, with 10 bases between them. CDR3 in amino acids: CAWSRDSSTDTQYF. The CDR3 coding sequence is TGTGCCTGGAGCCGGGACTCAAGCACAGATACGCAGTATTTT.

The gene calls are TRBV5-6 and TRBJ2-3; TRBD2 matches at 9 bases. The CDR3 contains 16 residues. Germline V lookup: CDR1 SGHDT, CDR2 YYEEEE. V lost 1 base to trimming and J lost 1 base; unmatched junction nucleotides: 4. The CDR3 protein is CASSLQSGGRTDTQYF. The DNA of the CDR3 is TGTGCCAGCAGCTTGCAAAGCGGGGGGCGCACAGATACGCAGTATTTT.

There are many counts of this clone. The chain combines TRBV5-1 with TRBJ2-2; D perhaps matches TRBD2 (6 bases). Germline V gene data show CDR1 as SGHRS and CDR2 as YFSETQ. The CDR3 consists of 13 residues. V lost 5 bases to trimming and J lost 4 bases, with 9 bases between them. The DNA of the CDR3 is TGCGCCAGCAGGCCCGGGAGCACCGGGGAGCTGTTTTTT. It specifies CASRPGSTGELFF.

The CDR3 loop is CATLDQKSEKLFF. CDR3 bases: TGTGCCACCCTCGATCAGAAATCTGAAAAACTGTTTTTT. V is TRBV6-5 and J is TRBJ1-4; D remains unclear. V was clipped by 10 bases and J by 7 bases, with 16 bases between them. The CDR3 runs to 13 residues. Germline V gene lookup returns CDR1 MNHEY and CDR2 SVGAGI.

The V call is TRBV13, the J call TRBJ2-7; D gene ambiguous. The CDR3 has 13 amino acids. Germline CDR1 PRHDT, CDR2 FYEKMQ (reference sequence). The V end lost 5 bases, the J end lost 2 bases, and 10 bases lay between the germline ends. DNA of the CDR3: TGTGCCAGCAGCCCCGCCGGTACCTACGAGCAGTACTTC. Translation: CASSPAGTYEQYF. The full variable domain, rest sourced from reference TRBV13 and TRBJ2-7, is AAGVIQSPRHLIKEKRETATLKCYPIPRHDTVYWYQQGPGQDPQFLISFYEKMQSDKGSIPDRFSAQQFSDYHSELNMSSLELGDSALYFCASSPAGTYEQYFGPGTRLTVT.

V is TRBV15 and J is TRBJ2-1; possibly TRBD2 for D (5 bases). This CDR3 comprises 16 residues. Trimming removed 3 bases at V and 7 bases at J, with 19 bases between. Germline V gene data show CDR1 as LNHNV and CDR2 as YYDKDF (reference sequence). CDR3 protein: CATSRTDWTYWNEQFF. The CDR3 DNA is TGTGCCACCAGCAGGACGGACTGGACTTATTGGAATGAGCAGTTCTTC.

The chain couples TRBV28 to TRBJ2-3; TRBD2 matches 10 bases. CDR1 MDHEN and CDR2 SYDVKM come from the germline V gene. With 5 bases clipped from V and 2 bases from J, the junction kept 4 bases outside the gene matches. CDR3 size: 15 residues. CDR3 nucleotide sequence: TGTGCCAGCAGTGCTAGCGGGGGCACCACAGATACGCAGTATTTT. It translates to CASSASGGTTDTQYF.

The chain uses TRBV29-1 and TRBJ1-1, with 9 nucleotides matching TRBD1. There are 13 residues in the CDR3. Germline loops: CDR1 SQVTM, CDR2 ANQGSEA. Losses at the gene ends were 4 bases for V and 7 bases for J; bases not matched to a gene: 7. The CDR3 nucleotides are TGCAGCGTTGGGGGGACAGGGCACTATGAAGCTTTCTTT. Amino acids: CSVGGTGHYEAFF.

This rearrangement joins TRBV7-2 to TRBJ2-3; no firm D call. This CDR3 has 11 residues. The V and J ends lost 4 bases and 2 bases respectively, with 1 base between them. CDR1 and CDR2 from the germline V gene are SGHTA and FQGNSA. CDR3 coding DNA: TGTGCCAGCAGCTACACAGATACGCAGTATTTT. Translating it yields CASSYTDTQYF.

V usage is TRBV9 and J usage is TRBJ1-1; weak D call: TRBD1 (5 bases). Per the germline V gene, CDR1 is SGDLS and CDR2 is YYNGEE. CDR3 size: 13 residues. Trimming cost V 4 bases and J 0 bases, with 7 bases left between them. The CDR3: CASSPRVNTEAFF. The CDR3 DNA follows: TGTGCCAGCAGCCCCAGGGTGAACACTGAAGCTTTCTTT.

This clone has only a few counts. The gene calls are TRBV4-1 and TRBJ1-2; 9 bases fit TRBD1. After removal of 6 bases from V and 5 bases from J, the junction contained 10 bases not matched to a gene. The CDR3 covers 15 residues. Germline V gives CDR1 MGHRA, CDR2 YSYEKL. CDR3 in amino acids: CASSLLPGQGYGYTF. The CDR3 DNA reads TGCGCCAGCAGTCTCTTACCGGGACAGGGTTATGGCTACACCTTC.

V and J are TRBV6-5 and TRBJ2-7, with 7 bases matching TRBD2. The V segment lost 6 bases and the J segment 2 bases; nucleotides outside the gene matches: 7. Germline V CDR1 and CDR2: MNHEY, SVGAGI. The CDR3 is made up of 14 amino acids. The CDR3 DNA is TGTGCCAGCAGCCCGGCGCGGGGGACCTACGAGCAGTACTTC. Translating it yields CASSPARGTYEQYF.

V is TRBV19 and J is TRBJ1-4; 11 nucleotides match TRBD1. There are 17 residues in the CDR3. With V trimmed by 5 bases and J by 7 bases, 12 bases remained unmatched. In germline, CDR1 is LNHDA, CDR2 SQIVND (reference sequence). The CDR3: CASSDTPKGTGGEKLFF. The CDR3 bases are TGTGCCAGTAGTGATACTCCGAAAGGGACAGGGGGTGAAAAACTGTTTTTT.

A note on this clone: Compared with germline, one end of the junction differs, possibly owing to a read error. This chain connects TRBV5-4 to TRBJ2-2; TRBD1 matches at 9 bases. The germline gives CDR1 SGHNT, CDR2 YYREEE (reference sequence). CDR3 size: 15 residues. DNA for the CDR3: TGTGCCAGCAGCCGCGGGACAGGGAACGCCGGGGAGCTGTTTTTT. Amino acids: CASSRGTGNAGELFF.